The T cell receptor beta chain described here comes from a study of Graves' ophthalmopathy and Graves' hyperthyroidism. Study-wide results and limits: Blood shared most expanded thyroid clonotypes above 0.001 frequency.

The sample holds many counts of this clonotype. The antigen is unknown. The TCR beta CDR3 regions underwent amplification from RNA transcripts. RT-PCR in the first round used HTBI primers; a second-round multiplex PCR followed. Each CDR3 protein gets one entry after TCRdb re-called the multiplex PCR reads with MiXCR. The data show about 480,000 distinct CDR3 sequences, approximately 15% seen once. Trimming removed 6 bases from V and 2 bases from J, with 8 bases in between. Germline CDR1 and CDR2: PRHDT and FYEKMQ (reference sequence). The CDR3 runs 12 residues. This TCR was recovered from a woman in her 30s with Graves' ophthalmopathy. Sequenced sample: blood. V and J are TRBV13 and TRBJ2-7; D call uncertain. The CDR3 DNA reads TGTGCCAGCAGAGGGTCCACCTACGAGCAGTACTTC. This codes for CASRGSTYEQYF.